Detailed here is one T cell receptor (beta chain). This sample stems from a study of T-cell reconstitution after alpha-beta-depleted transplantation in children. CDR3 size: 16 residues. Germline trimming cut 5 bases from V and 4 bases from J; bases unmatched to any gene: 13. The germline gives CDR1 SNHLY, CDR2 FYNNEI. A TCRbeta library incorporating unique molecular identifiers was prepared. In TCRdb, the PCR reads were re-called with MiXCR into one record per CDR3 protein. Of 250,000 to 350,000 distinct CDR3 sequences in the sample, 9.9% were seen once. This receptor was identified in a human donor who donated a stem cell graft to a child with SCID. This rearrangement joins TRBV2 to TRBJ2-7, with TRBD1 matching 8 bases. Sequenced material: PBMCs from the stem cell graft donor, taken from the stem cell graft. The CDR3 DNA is TGTGCCAGCAGTAGTTGGTCGGCAGGGGGCTATTACGAGCAGTACTTC. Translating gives CASSSWSAGGYYEQYF.